This is a list of T cell receptor beta chains from one sample in a study of T cell responses to AZD1222 COVID-19 vaccine. The data were produced by immunoSEQ multiplex PCR, yet TCRdb's version contains in-frame clones alone and is incomplete. This sample has approximately 79,000 clones, with about 80% found just once. The sample here was peripheral blood, taken 28 days after the second AZD1222 dose. The receptors shown here come from an adult who received the AZD1222 COVID-19 vaccine. CDR3s include the opening cysteine and the closing phenylalanine or tryptophan. The order of the fields is CDR3 length, J gene, V gene, clone size, D gene, CDR3 DNA, CDR3 protein. A D gene is named only where the DNA matches it firmly. The listing skips clone size in some rows; elsewhere it reads once, few, many or a size class.

>14|TRBJ2-7|TRBV10-1|.|TRBD2
TGCGCCTCCGGACTAGCGGGAGGGCCGACCGAGCAGTACTTC
CASGLAGGPTEQYF
>12|TRBJ2-7|TRBV11-2|.|.
.
CASSFGPGEQYF
>13|TRBJ1-4|TRBV7-2|.|TRBD1
TGTGCCAGCAGCTTAGGGACAGGGGAAAAACTGTTTTTT
CASSLGTGEKLFF
>12|TRBJ1-4|TRBV30|.|TRBD1
TGTGCCTGGAGTGGGGGACAGGGTTTAAGGTTTTTT
CAWSGGQGLRFF
>12|TRBJ2-7|TRBV30|.|.
TGTGCCTGGACCCCTTCCGGGGGTAAGCAGTACTTC
CAWTPSGGKQYF
>14|TRBJ1-2|TRBV7-9|few|TRBD1
TGTGCCAGCAGCTTACGCCGGGACAGGGATGGCTACACCTTC
CASSLRRDRDGYTF
>13|TRBJ1-1|TRBV12-3/TRBV12-4|.|.
TGTGCCAGCAGTTTAGGTGGTCCCCCTAGGAGCCCCTTT
CASSLGGPPRSPF
>16|TRBJ2-2|TRBV4-3|.|.
TGCGCCAGCAGCCACTACATCAGGGGCAACACCGGGGAGCTGTTTTTT
CASSHYIRGNTGELFF
>15|TRBJ2-5|TRBV6-2/TRBV6-3|.|.
TGTGCCAGCAGTTACTTGGCTGGACTCGAAGAGACCCAGTACTTC
CASSYLAGLEETQYF
>15|TRBJ2-4|TRBV19|.|TRBD2
TGTGCCAGTAGTATTTCTAGCGGGAGTCGAAACATTCAGTACTTC
CASSISSGSRNIQYF
>15|TRBJ1-1|TRBV28|.|TRBD1
TGTGCCAGCAGTTTATCGACAGGGTTGAACACTGAAGCTTTCTTT
CASSLSTGLNTEAFF
>17|TRBJ1-1|TRBV28|.|.
TGTGCCAGCAGACGAAAGCGGGGAGTCGCCATGAACACTGAAGCTTTCTTT
CASRRKRGVAMNTEAFF
>15|TRBJ1-2|TRBV30|.|.
TGTGCCTGGAGTGTATCTGGGCCGGGCGGGGGTGGCTACACCTTC
CAWSVSGPGGGGYTF
>16|TRBJ2-7|TRBV6-4|.|.
TGTGCCAGCAGGAACTTCCTAGGGGGCAGGAGGGGCGAGCAGTACTTC
CASRNFLGGRRGEQYF
>17|TRBJ2-1|TRBV4-3|.|TRBD2
TGCGCCAGCAGCCAAAGCCCCAGCGTCCAGGGAGGGAATGAGCAGTTCTTC
CASSQSPSVQGGNEQFF
>14|TRBJ1-1|TRBV9|.|.
TGTGCCAGCAGCCCCGGGCCGCAGAACACTGAAGCTTTCTTT
CASSPGPQNTEAFF
>16|TRBJ1-5|TRBV18|.|.
TGTGCCAGCTCACCGTACAGGGTTGAGGACAATCAGCCCCAGCATTTT
CASSPYRVEDNQPQHF
>15|TRBJ2-7|TRBV2|few|.
TGTGCCAGTACCCTAACAACGGGAACCTACTACGAGCAGTACTTC
CASTLTTGTYYEQYF
>14|TRBJ2-1|TRBV10-3|few|TRBD2
TGTGTCGCTCGCGGCGGGAGGGATTCCAATGAGCAGTTCTTC
CVARGGRDSNEQFF
>14|TRBJ1-3|TRBV30|.|.
TGTGCCTACGACCCACAGTCGTCTGGAAACACCATATATTTT
CAYDPQSSGNTIYF
>20|TRBJ2-2|TRBV2|.|TRBD2
TGTGCCAGCACGCATCCGGGACTAGCGGGGAAGGGGGGTTACACCGGGGAGCTGTTTTTT
CASTHPGLAGKGGYTGELFF
>15|TRBJ1-2|TRBV24-1|once|.
TGTGCCACCAGTGACCCGTCCTTAGGCGTCGAGGGCTACACCTTC
CATSDPSLGVEGYTF
>15|TRBJ2-1|TRBV3-1/TRBV3-2|.|.
TGTGCCAGCAGCCTAGATACGGGGGTCTACAATGAGCAGTTCTTC
CASSLDTGVYNEQFF
>13|TRBJ1-2|TRBV27|.|.
TGTGCCAGCAGCGCGATTTCTAACTATGGCTACACCTTC
CASSAISNYGYTF
>15|TRBJ2-7|TRBV4-2|.|.
TGTGCCAGCAGCCCATCGATGGCAGCTACCTACGAGCAGTACTTC
CASSPSMAATYEQYF
>14|TRBJ1-1|TRBV3-1/TRBV3-2|.|.
TGTGCCAGCGGTTATGAGGGGCCGAACACTGAAGCTTTCTTT
CASGYEGPNTEAFF
>15|TRBJ1-1|TRBV7-2|.|.
TGTGCCAGCAGCTTACTGAGACGGACGAACACTGAAGCTTTCTTT
CASSLLRRTNTEAFF
>19|TRBJ2-1|TRBV7-9|.|TRBD2
TGTGCCAGCAGCCCCTCTTTAGTAACCGGGACTACCACCTCCAATGAGCAGTTCTTC
CASSPSLVTGTTTSNEQFF
>14|TRBJ2-3|TRBV27|once|TRBD2
TGTGCCAGCAGTTTCGGGAGGGCCTCAGATACGCAGTATTTT
CASSFGRASDTQYF
>14|TRBJ2-7|TRBV19|.|TRBD2
TGTGCCAGTAGTCGACTAGCGGGTTCCTACGAGCAGTACTTC
CASSRLAGSYEQYF
>11|TRBJ2-7|TRBV3-1/TRBV3-2|.|.
TGTGCCAGCAGCCAAGACTACGAGCAGTACTTC
CASSQDYEQYF
>13|TRBJ1-2|TRBV30|once|.
TGTGCCTGGAGCCCCGGGACGGACTATGGCTACACCTTC
CAWSPGTDYGYTF
>16|TRBJ2-7|TRBV7-8|.|.
TGTGCCAGCAGCCGGTCTGGACAGTCCTCTTCCTACGAGCAGTACTTC
CASSRSGQSSSYEQYF
>14|TRBJ2-7|TRBV11-1|.|TRBD2
TGTGCCAGCAGCCCTACCGACGGGAGGGGGGAGCAGTACTTC
CASSPTDGRGEQYF
>14|TRBJ2-7|TRBV4-2|.|TRBD1
TGTGCCAGCAGCTCCAGACAGGGGTCCTACGAGCAGTACTTC
CASSSRQGSYEQYF
>15|TRBJ2-7|TRBV28|.|TRBD2
TGTGCCAGCAGTGAACTAGCGGGATTGGCCTACGAGCAGTACTTC
CASSELAGLAYEQYF
>17|TRBJ2-5|TRBV5-8|.|TRBD2
TGTGCCAGCAGCATACGCTTCGCGGGAGGGTTCCAAGAGACCCAGTACTTC
CASSIRFAGGFQETQYF
>17|TRBJ1-5|TRBV15|.|.
TGTGCCACCAGCAGAGATCGGGCCAGGGTGAGCAATCAGCCCCAGCATTTT
CATSRDRARVSNQPQHF
>13|TRBJ2-1|TRBV9|.|.
TGTGCCAGCAGCGTAGTTGAATACAATGAGCAGTTCTTC
CASSVVEYNEQFF
>8|TRBJ2-4|TRBV7-3|.|.
TGTGCCAGCAGCGCGGGGCACTTC
CASSAGHF
>16|TRBJ2-1|TRBV6-5|.|.
TGTGCCAGCAGTTACTCGATCTCGGGAGCCCACAATGAGCAGTTCTTC
CASSYSISGAHNEQFF
>14|TRBJ1-1|TRBV10-3|.|.
TGTGCCATCAGTGAGTCAGTCATGAACACTGAAGCTTTCTTT
CAISESVMNTEAFF
>13|TRBJ2-7|TRBV11-1|once|TRBD1
TGTGCCAGCAGCTCCGGGACAGTGAACGAGCAGTACTTC
CASSSGTVNEQYF
>15|TRBJ1-5|TRBV6-2/TRBV6-3|.|.
TGTGCCAGCAGTTCTGCAGCTTATAGCAATCAGCCCCAGCATTTT
CASSSAAYSNQPQHF
>17|TRBJ2-2|TRBV11-2|few|TRBD2
TGTGCCAGCAGCTTAAATCTAGCGGGAGGGCCCTCCGGGGAGCTGTTTTTT
CASSLNLAGGPSGELFF
>15|TRBJ2-4|TRBV28|.|TRBD1
TGTGCCAGCAGCTCCCCGACAGGGGAATGGAACATTCAGTACTTC
CASSSPTGEWNIQYF
>17|TRBJ2-7|TRBV13|.|TRBD1
TGTGCCAGCAGCCACACCCCGGGACAGGGGGCGATCTACGAGCAGTACTTC
CASSHTPGQGAIYEQYF
>13|TRBJ2-7|TRBV7-2|.|.
TGTGCCAGCAGCCCGTCGAGAGGGGGAGAGCAGTACTTC
CASSPSRGGEQYF
>15|TRBJ2-4|TRBV27|.|TRBD2
TGTGCCAGCAGTTTTCGATTAGCGGGAGTAAACATTCAGTACTTC
CASSFRLAGVNIQYF
>13|TRBJ2-1|TRBV28|.|TRBD1
TGTGCCAGCCGGGCGACAGGGGGAAATGAGCAGTTCTTC
CASRATGGNEQFF
>15|TRBJ2-3|TRBV29-1|.|TRBD2
TGCAGCGTTGTTTCGGCTAGCGGCCGCACAGATACGCAGTATTTT
CSVVSASGRTDTQYF
>13|TRBJ1-2|TRBV3-1/TRBV3-2|.|.
TGTGCCAGCAGCCCCAGGGGCGGCTATGGCTACACCTTC
CASSPRGGYGYTF
>14|TRBJ2-3|TRBV28|.|TRBD2
TGTGGTATAAACGGGAACGGGGGGACGAATACGCAGTATTTT
CGINGNGGTNTQYF
>16|TRBJ2-1|TRBV27|.|.
TGTGCCAGCAGTTTATCGGGTCTCGTAATCAACAATGAGCAGTTCTTC
CASSLSGLVINNEQFF
>17|TRBJ2-2|TRBV28|.|TRBD2
TGTGCCAGCAGTACCGGATCGGGGGGGAGGAACACCGGGGAGCTGTTTTTT
CASSTGSGGRNTGELFF